These 22 T cell receptor beta chains were sequenced from one sample in a study of tissue T cells after allogeneic stem cell transplantation. Produced via immunoSEQ multiplex PCR; TCRdb's table is partial and in-frame only. Of 5,000 or so clones listed, approximately 30% are singletons. Documented time point: mouse harvest day 14 after allogeneic transplant. Each mouse received 10^7 T-cell-depleted marrow cells plus 10^6 splenic CD5+ T cells by tail vein. Sequencing used skin. These receptors were taken from a female BALB/c mouse given C57BL/6 T cells with graft-versus-host disease after an allogeneic hematopoietic cell transplant.

This clone was detected a few times. The listed genes are named as in mouse. The CDR3 end lies 1 residue beyond the end of the read and is filled in from the germline J gene. The J gene is TRBJ1-1, the V gene TRBV2; no firm D call. Looked up from germline, CDR1 is LGHNA and CDR2 is YSYQKL. Trimming pared 0 bases from V and 0 bases from J, leaving 8 bases between. The CDR3 has 15 residues. CDR3 in amino acids: CASSQDGFANTEVFF. The CDR3 DNA, read in part, is TGTGCCAGCAGCCAAGATGGGTTTGCAAACACAGAAGTCTTC.

This clone is medium-sized in the sample. Genes and germline come from the mouse. The read falls 1 residue short of the CDR3 end, and the missing part is taken from the germline J gene. The V and J genes are TRBV4 and TRBJ2-5; 10 nucleotides agree with TRBD2. CDR1 is LGHDT and CDR2 is YNNKQL in the germline V gene (reference sequence). This CDR3 has 14 residues. Trimming cost V 5 bases and J 4 bases; bases outside gene matches: 3. CDR3 DNA (partial): TGTGCCAGCAGCATCGACTGGGGGGAAGACACCCAGTAC. Translated: CASSIDWGEDTQY. In full, the CDR3 reads CASSIDWGEDTQYF.

By share of the sample, this clone is medium-sized. Gene names denote mouse genes. The read stops 1 residue short of the end of the CDR3; the missing end is completed from the germline J gene. The V gene is TRBV12-1, the J gene TRBJ2-5; TRBD2 agrees at 7 bases. The V gene's germline CDR1 is SGHSN and CDR2 HYEKVE. CDR3 length: 14 amino acids. The ends lost 4 bases at V and 2 bases at J; junction bases unmatched: 5. CDR3: CASSLWGVQDTQYF. Incomplete CDR3 DNA: TGTGCCAGCTCCCTTTGGGGGGTCCAAGACACCCAGTAC.

With respect to this clone: Gene names are mouse gene names. The CDR3 end falls 1 residue outside the read, so it is completed with the germline J gene. The chain carries TRBV13-2 and TRBJ1-5, with D perhaps matching TRBD1 (6 bases). Germline-derived CDR1 and CDR2 are NNHNN and SYGAGS (reference sequence). CDR3 length equals 13 residues. V was clipped by 3 bases and J by 7 bases, with 11 bases between them. The CDR3 loop is CASGVRDIQAPLF. Partial CDR3 DNA: TGTGCCAGCGGTGTCCGGGACATTCAGGCTCCGCTT.

As for this clone: Germline and genes here are mouse. The sequenced part of the CDR3 DNA is TGTGCCAGCAGCCGGCGGCAGGGGGGGAACACAGAAGTCTTC. This gives the protein CASSRRQGGNTEVF. The whole CDR3 sequence is CASSRRQGGNTEVFF. This sequence joins TRBV3 and TRBJ1-1; TRBD1 aligns across 7 bases. The CDR3 is cut off 1 residue early in the read; its end comes from the germline J gene. The V segment lost 5 bases and the J segment 1 base; nucleotides outside the gene matches: 7. Germline V CDR1 and CDR2: SNHLY, FYNGKV (reference sequence). This CDR3 has 15 residues.

On this clone itself: Mouse names are used for the genes. The read ends 1 residue early relative to the CDR3; the germline J gene fills the gap. The rearrangement links TRBV3 to TRBJ2-3, with 9 bases identical to TRBD2. Germline V CDR1 and CDR2: SNHLY, FYNGKV (reference sequence). The CDR3 consists of 14 residues. After removal of 5 bases from V and 1 base from J, the junction contained 1 base not matched to a gene. CDR3 DNA (partial): TGTGCCAGCAGCAGGACTGGGGGTGCAGAAACGCTGTAT. This codes for CASSRTGGAETLY. The whole CDR3 sequence reads CASSRTGGAETLYF.

A note on this clone: Mouse names are used for the genes. The sequence runs out 1 residue before the end of the CDR3; the remainder is reconstructed from the germline J gene. The chain employs TRBV17 and TRBJ2-2; D call uncertain. CDR1 MNHDT and CDR2 YYDKIL come from the germline V gene. The germline V and J ends were trimmed by 2 bases and 0 bases, with 4 bases remaining between them. This CDR3 comprises 14 residues. CDR3: CASSRLANTGQLYF. Incomplete CDR3 DNA: TGTGCTAGCAGTAGACTGGCAAACACCGGGCAGCTCTAC.

Of note for this clone: Gene labels here are mouse ones. The CDR3 end is not reached by the read, which stops 1 residue before it; the germline J gene fills it in. The rearrangement links TRBV12-2 to TRBJ2-4; D is unclear. Germline CDR1 is SGHLS and CDR2 is HYDKME. The CDR3 is 12 residues long. The V end was cut by 0 bases, the J end by 4 bases, with 4 bases between. CDR3 bases read: TGTGCCAGCTCTCTCGACAAAAACACCTTGTAC. It translates to CASSLDKNTLY. From start to end, the CDR3 is CASSLDKNTLYF.

Notes on this clone: The listed genes are named as in mouse. Read coverage stops 1 residue before the CDR3 terminus; the germline J gene supplies the remainder. V gene TRBV5 combines with J gene TRBJ1-1, with 10 positions matching TRBD1. CDR3 length equals 14 residues. The V gene's germline CDR1 is LGHNA and CDR2 YNLKQL (reference sequence). J was trimmed by 3 bases and V by 4 bases; bases with no gene match: 2. The DNA read from the CDR3 is TGTGCCAGCAGCCTGACAGGGGGCGACACAGAAGTCTTC. This sequence encodes CASSLTGGDTEVF. The entire CDR3 protein reads CASSLTGGDTEVFF.

As concerns this clone: Gene names and germline refer to mouse. Sequencing ends 1 residue short of the CDR3 end; the germline J gene provides the rest. This chain uses TRBV26 with TRBJ2-3; 9 nucleotides match TRBD1. Unmatched junction bases numbered 5, after V lost 3 bases and J lost 1 base. Germline-derived CDR1 and CDR2 are KGHPV and FQNQEV (reference sequence). The CDR3 loop spans 16 amino acids. The CDR3 is CASSLDRGSGAETLYF. Incomplete CDR3 DNA: TGTGCCAGCAGTCTCGACAGGGGGAGTGGTGCAGAAACGCTGTAT.

Points on this clone: Genes and germline are mouse. The read ends 1 residue before the CDR3 terminus; that terminus is restored from the germline J gene. The chain has TRBV13-2 and TRBJ2-4; the D is unclear. The CDR3 runs to 12 residues. Germline CDR1 NNHNN, CDR2 SYGAGS (reference sequence). Trimming left V 0 bases short and J 6 bases short, with 5 bases between. The CDR3 here is CASGDAVNTLYF. The part of the CDR3 DNA that was read is TGTGCCAGCGGTGATGCAGTGAACACCTTGTAC.

As to this clone: Genes here carry mouse names. The read halts 1 residue ahead of the CDR3 end, with the missing end drawn from the germline J gene. This chain uses TRBV23 with TRBJ1-2; whether TRBD1, the table's D call, matches the DNA was not checked. Germline CDR1 and CDR2: KGHTA and FQNQQP. CDR3 length equals 16 residues. The CDR3 spells CSSSQSIGRANSDYTF. The part of the CDR3 DNA that was read is TGCTCCAGCAGTCAATCAATAGGCAGGGCAAACTCCGACTACACC.

Comment on this clone: The gene names given are mouse names. Sequencing ends 1 residue short of the CDR3 end; the germline J gene provides the rest. This chain uses TRBV26 with TRBJ2-2, with TRBD2 matching over 8 bases. CDR1 and CDR2 (germline): KGHPV, FQNQEV (reference sequence). Trimming removed 4 bases from V and 0 bases from J; junction bases left unmatched: 1. The CDR3 covers 15 residues. CDR3 residues: CASSRWGANTGQLYF. The CDR3 bases that were read are TGTGCCAGCAGTCGCTGGGGGGCAAACACCGGGCAGCTCTAC.

Note on this clone: Mouse germline and gene names are used. The read is 1 residue too short to cover the CDR3 end, so that end is filled in from the germline J gene. The chain combines TRBV15 with TRBJ2-5; TRBD1 aligns across 8 bases. The CDR3 covers 13 residues. Germline V gene data show CDR1 as SGHND and CDR2 as FRSKSL. The V and J ends lost 2 bases and 5 bases, in that order; junction bases with no gene match: 0. The CDR3 loop is CASSLTGGDTQYF. CDR3 bases read: TGTGCCAGCAGTTTAACAGGGGGAGACACCCAGTAC.

A word on this clone: Gene and germline names: mouse. The chain's CDR3 is CASSLQGGYEQYF. The CDR3 DNA, read in part, is TGTGCCAGCAGTCTGCAGGGGGGATATGAACAGTAC. V is TRBV26 and J is TRBJ2-7; D perhaps matches TRBD1 (7 bases). With the read ending 1 residue before the CDR3 end, the germline J gene is used to fill in that end. V lost 2 bases to trimming and J lost 4 bases, with 9 bases between them. Per germline, CDR1 KGHPV and CDR2 FQNQEV (reference sequence). This CDR3 spans 13 amino acids.

This clone has a handful of counts. The listed genes are named as in mouse. From the germline J gene comes the end of the CDR3, since the read stops 1 residue before it. The chain uses TRBV26 and TRBJ2-5, with D tentatively TRBD2 (6 bases). V lost 4 bases and J lost 1, with 6 bases in between. CDR1 KGHPV and CDR2 FQNQEV come from the germline V gene (reference sequence). CDR3 size: 13 residues. The covered CDR3 bases are TGTGCCAGCAGTCGGGGGGACCAAGACACCCAGTAC. Translated: CASSRGDQDTQY. In full, the CDR3 is CASSRGDQDTQYF.

This clone appeared a few times. The germline and genes are mouse ones. The read gets to within 1 residue of the CDR3 end, and the germline J gene fills in the rest. The V and J genes are TRBV13-3 and TRBJ1-6; 7 bases are a match to TRBD1. TRBJ1-6 is marked as an open reading frame, function uncertain. With V trimmed by 2 bases and J by 4 bases, 0 bases remained unmatched. The CDR3 sequence is 14 residues long. Germline-derived CDR1 and CDR2 are NNHDY and SYVADS. The CDR3 reads CASSDRGYNSPLYF. The sequenced part of the CDR3 DNA is TGTGCCAGCAGTGACAGGGGGTATAATTCGCCCCTCTAC.

This clone showed up just a few times. The genes are named according to mouse. The sequence runs out 1 residue before the end of the CDR3; the remainder is reconstructed from the germline J gene. V usage is TRBV26 and J usage is TRBJ2-7, with a weak D call TRBD1 (6 bases). The CDR3 contains 12 residues. V lost 4 bases, J lost 3 bases, and 7 bases lay in between. In germline, CDR1 is KGHPV, CDR2 FQNQEV (reference sequence). This CDR3 reads CASSPTGYEQYF. The sequenced part of the CDR3 DNA is TGTGCCAGCAGTCCGACAGGCTATGAACAGTAC.

Regarding this clone: Any gene name here is a mouse gene name. Incomplete CDR3 DNA: TGTGCCAGCAGCGTGACAGGGGGCAGTCAAAACACCTTGTAC. It codes for CASSVTGGSQNTLY. The CDR3 as a whole reads CASSVTGGSQNTLYF. The rearrangement joins TRBV26 to TRBJ2-4; TRBD1 aligns across 10 bases. The read halts 1 residue ahead of the CDR3 end, with the missing end drawn from the germline J gene. The germline gives CDR1 KGHPV, CDR2 FQNQEV (reference sequence). After removal of 6 bases from V and 0 bases from J, the junction contained 3 bases not matched to a gene. This CDR3 is 15 amino acids long.

Of note for this clone: One junction end does not reproduce the germline sequence, and a read error may be involved. Gene names denote mouse genes. With the read ending 1 residue before the CDR3 end, the germline J gene is used to fill in that end. The V gene is TRBV13-1, the J gene TRBJ2-7, with TRBD2 as a possible D gene (7 bases). The CDR3 has 14 amino acids. From germline, CDR1 is NSHNY and CDR2 SYGAGN. The DNA read from the CDR3 is TGTGCCCGCAGTGATGCGGGGGGCGAGTATCAACAGTAC. Translation: CARSDAGGEYQQY. The entire CDR3 sequence reads CARSDAGGEYQQYF.

As regards this clone: Gene labels here are mouse ones. The read ends 1 residue before the CDR3 terminus; that terminus is restored from the germline J gene. The rearrangement links TRBV26 to TRBJ2-5; the match to TRBD2 covers 7 bases. The CDR3 covers 14 residues. Germline trimming cut 0 bases from V and 5 bases from J; bases unmatched to any gene: 2. Germline V gene lookup returns CDR1 KGHPV and CDR2 FQNQEV (reference sequence). This CDR3 is CASSLSPGGDTQYF. The DNA read from the CDR3 is TGTGCCAGCAGTCTGTCTCCTGGGGGAGACACCCAGTAC.

In regard to this clone: The listed genes are named as in mouse. The read ends 1 residue shy of where the CDR3 ends; the end is completed using the germline J gene. The rearrangement links TRBV26 to TRBJ1-1, with D unclear. The length of the CDR3 is 13 residues. V lost 4 bases and J 0 bases, leaving 6 bases between the germline ends. The germline CDR1 and CDR2 sequences are KGHPV and FQNQEV (reference sequence). The part of the CDR3 DNA that was read is TGTGCCAGCAGTCCCAATGCAAACACAGAAGTCTTC. It translates to CASSPNANTEVF. The whole CDR3 reads CASSPNANTEVFF.